What follows are 30 T cell receptor beta chains derived from one specimen sequenced in a study of blood T cell repertoires in COVID-19. Assay: immunoSEQ multiplex PCR; the TCRdb copy retains only in-frame clones and omits some. Seen here are approximately 250,000 clones, around 86% observed once, and the top ten hold around 5.1%. The specimen was peripheral blood. These receptors all stem from a woman aged 55-70 years with COVID-19, enrolled during active disease.

The CDR3 coding sequence is TGTGCTAGTGCACCCGGACAGGGTAACACCGGGGAGCTGTTTTTT. It yields the protein CASAPGQGNTGELFF. This chain uses TRBV12-5 with TRBJ2-2, with 8 bases lining up with TRBD1. J was trimmed by 2 bases and V by 7 bases; bases with no gene match: 6. The germline CDR1 and CDR2 sequences are LGHNT and FRNRAP. The CDR3 length is 15 residues. Together with reference TRBV12-5 and TRBJ2-2, the CDR3 gives the full variable domain: DARVTQTPRHKVTEMGQEVTMRCQPILGHNTVFWYRQTMMQGLELLAYFRNRAPLDDSGMPKDRFSAEMPDATLATLKIQPSEPRDSAVYFCASAPGQGNTGELFFGEGSRLTVL.

This chain links TRBV10-3 with TRBJ2-2, with a weak D call TRBD1 (6 bases). Germline-derived CDR1 and CDR2 are ENHRY and SYGVKD. Between the trimmed V and J ends, which lost 6 bases and 0 bases, there was a span of 11 bases. The CDR3 is 15 amino acids. As DNA, the CDR3 is TGTGCCATCAGCAGACAGGTCGCGAACACCGGGGAGCTGTTTTTT. Amino acid sequence: CAISRQVANTGELFF.

The chain recombines TRBV28 with TRBJ2-1, with a weak D call TRBD2 (5 bases). V was trimmed by 4 bases and J by 5 bases, leaving 12 bases between them. Germline loops: CDR1 MDHEN, CDR2 SYDVKM. This CDR3 is built from 14 residues. The CDR3 DNA sequence: TGTGCCAGCAGTTCCCCTGAGCGGAACAATGAGCAGTTCTTC. Translated, it gives CASSSPERNNEQFF.

The rearrangement joins TRBV28 to TRBJ2-3; 7 nucleotides align to TRBD2. Germline CDR1 reads MDHEN; CDR2 reads SYDVKM. This CDR3 has 16 residues. The J segment lost 1 base and the V segment lost 6 bases, leaving 10 bases of the junction unmatched. The CDR3 sequence: CASSETSPIGTDTQYF. The CDR3 nucleotides are TGTGCCAGCAGCGAGACTAGCCCTATCGGCACAGATACGCAGTATTTT.

The chain links TRBV4-3 to TRBJ2-7, with TRBD2 as a possible D gene (6 bases). The CDR3 length is 14 residues. Germline V gene sequence: CDR1 LGHNA, CDR2 YSLEER. V lost 4 bases and J lost 6, with 16 bases in between. The CDR3 DNA follows: TGCGCCAGCAGCCTACGTGCGGGACCTGGCGAGCAGTACTTC. It encodes CASSLRAGPGEQYF.

The V gene is TRBV6-7, the J gene TRBJ2-6, with D unresolved. TRBV6-7 is an ORF; its function is uncertain. The CDR3 spans 18 residues. V was shortened by 8 bases and J by 0 bases, with 20 bases between the two germline ends. For the CDR3, the DNA is TGTGCCAGCTACCTGTGGCGGAAAAAAAGCTCTGGGGCCAACGTCCTGACTTTC. Translating gives CASYLWRKKSSGANVLTF.

The chain recombines TRBV28 with TRBJ2-5, with 7 bases identical to TRBD2. Germline loops: CDR1 MDHEN, CDR2 SYDVKM. CDR3 size: 14 residues. The V and J ends lost 6 bases and 5 bases, in that order; junction bases with no gene match: 9. CDR3 loop: CASSVGGGVETQYF. The CDR3, as DNA: TGTGCCAGCAGCGTGGGGGGGGGTGTCGAGACCCAGTACTTC. The full variable domain, its missing parts supplied by reference TRBV28 and TRBJ2-5, is DVKVTQSSRYLVKRTGEKVFLECVQDMDHENMFWYRQDPGLGLRLIYFSYDVKMKEKGDIPEGYSVSREKKERFSLILESASTNQTSMYLCASSVGGGVETQYFGPGTRLLVL.

This chain uses TRBV5-1 with TRBJ1-3, with 11 nucleotides matching TRBD1. There are 16 residues in the CDR3. The germline CDR1 and CDR2 sequences are SGHRS and YFSETQ. The V segment lost 0 bases and the J segment 5 bases; nucleotides outside the gene matches: 4. The CDR3 DNA reads as TGCGCCAGCAGCTTGGACGGGACAGGGGGAAGAAACACCATATATTTT. Its protein is CASSLDGTGGRNTIYF.

This clone was seen only once. Here the CDR3 reads CASSQGGTGLYEQYF. CDR3 bases: TGTGCCAGCAGCCAAGGCGGGACCGGGCTATACGAGCAGTACTTC. This chain joins TRBV14 and TRBJ2-7, with D maybe TRBD2 (6 bases). Germline V gene sequence: CDR1 SGHDN, CDR2 FVKESK. The germline V and J ends were trimmed by 1 base and 4 bases, with 14 bases remaining between them. The CDR3 runs 15 residues.

The chain combines TRBV20-1 with TRBJ1-5, with D maybe TRBD1 (5 bases). This CDR3 comprises 15 residues. Trimming took 3 bases from V and 4 from J, leaving 16 bases between them. Germline V gene sequence: CDR1 DFQATT, CDR2 SNEGSKA (reference sequence). The CDR3 protein is CSASPRRGQNQPQHF. The CDR3 DNA follows: TGCAGTGCTAGTCCTAGGAGGGGCCAAAATCAGCCCCAGCATTTT.

The chain is built from TRBV7-6 and TRBJ2-1, with 9 positions matching TRBD2. Looked up from germline, CDR1 is SGHVS and CDR2 is FNYEAQ. J gave up 4 bases and V 5 bases, and 6 bases lay outside the gene matches. This CDR3 is built from 15 residues. Here the CDR3 reads CASSQTSGRYNEQFF. CDR3 DNA: TGTGCCAGCAGCCAGACTAGCGGCAGATACAATGAGCAGTTCTTC. Combining the CDR3 with reference TRBV7-6 and TRBJ2-1 gives the whole variable domain GAGVSQSPRYKVTKRGQDVALRCDPISGHVSLYWYRQALGQGPEFLTYFNYEAQQDKSGLPNDRFSAERPEGSISTLTIQRTEQRDSAMYRCASSQTSGRYNEQFFGPGTRLTVL.

For the CDR3, the DNA is TGTGCCAGCAGCGGTCCTGAAGCTTTCTTT. Its protein is CASSGPEAFF. The gene calls are TRBV12-3 or TRBV12-4 and TRBJ1-1; D unresolved. The CDR3 is 10 residues long. V gave up 6 bases and J gave up 6 bases, with 5 bases separating them.

This clone was recorded only once. The chain is built from TRBV3-1 (or the pseudogene TRBV3-2) and TRBJ2-5; the match to TRBD1 covers 7 bases. In germline, CDR1 is LGHDT, CDR2 YNNKEL (reference sequence). V lost 1 base and J lost 4; bases outside the gene matches: 6. CDR3 length: 15 residues. CDR3 sequence (DNA): TGTGCCAGCAGCCAAGCGACAGGGTTCTCAGAGACCCAGTACTTC. Translation gives CASSQATGFSETQYF.

The chain is built from TRBV6-6 and TRBJ1-1; 8 bases map to TRBD1. There are 13 residues in the CDR3. Germline V gene lookup returns CDR1 MNHNY and CDR2 SVGAGI (reference sequence). V lost 6 bases, J lost 6 bases, and 6 bases stayed unmatched. CDR3 bases: TGTGCCAGCAGCCAGGGGGCGAAGGCTGAAGCTTTCTTT. Translating gives CASSQGAKAEAFF.

There are a few counts of this clone. This chain connects TRBV19 to TRBJ1-3; the D is unclear. Trimming removed 3 bases at V and 0 bases at J, with 15 bases between. Germline CDR1 reads LNHDA; CDR2 reads SQIVND (reference sequence). The CDR3 consists of 17 residues. CDR3 in DNA: TGTGCCAGTAGTATTCGGCCGAGAACAGTCTCTGGAAACACCATATATTTT. Its translation is CASSIRPRTVSGNTIYF.

The chain recombines TRBV19 with TRBJ2-2; the match to TRBD2 covers 7 bases. CDR1 is LNHDA, CDR2 SQIVND, per germline (reference sequence). Germline trimming cut 7 bases from V and 5 bases from J; bases unmatched to any gene: 16. This CDR3 region has 17 residues. This CDR3 is CASNRRAGAPVTGELFF. The CDR3 nucleotides read TGTGCCAGTAACCGAAGGGCGGGAGCCCCGGTAACCGGGGAGCTGTTTTTT.

The V gene is TRBV6-5, the J gene TRBJ2-1; D is unclear. Looked up from germline, CDR1 is MNHEY and CDR2 is SVGAGI. With 2 bases removed from V and 4 bases from J, the gap between germline ends came to 6 bases. The CDR3 has 13 amino acids. The CDR3 region is CASSYGQYNEQFF. CDR3 DNA: TGTGCCAGCAGTTACGGGCAGTACAATGAGCAGTTCTTC.

CDR3 residues: CSAKEGGTAGELFF. The CDR3 region has the DNA TGCAGCGCCAAAGAAGGGGGCACCGCCGGGGAGCTGTTTTTT. The chain recombines TRBV29-1 with TRBJ2-2, with 7 bases matching TRBD1. The CDR3 covers 14 residues. Germline V gene lookup returns CDR1 SQVTM and CDR2 ANQGSEA. V was pared by 7 bases and J by 6 bases, with 11 bases of the junction left unmatched.

The chain is built from TRBV5-1 and TRBJ2-1; 10 bases fit TRBD2. The germline gives CDR1 SGHRS, CDR2 YFSETQ. CDR3 length: 15 residues. J gave up 5 bases and V 0 bases, and 2 bases lay outside the gene matches. This CDR3 reads CASSLVAGGNNEQFF. As DNA, the CDR3 is TGCGCCAGCAGCTTGGTAGCGGGAGGAAACAATGAGCAGTTCTTC.

CDR3 sequence: CASSREGGYGNEQFF. CDR3 bases: TGCGCCAGCAGTCGGGAGGGTGGGTACGGCAATGAGCAGTTCTTC. V gene TRBV5-1 combines with J gene TRBJ2-1, with 8 bases aligning to TRBD2. The germline CDR1 and CDR2 sequences are SGHRS and YFSETQ. V shed 5 bases and J 6 bases; nucleotides not matched to a gene: 10. The CDR3 loop spans 15 amino acids.

CDR3 in amino acids: CSAETGMNTEAFF. The CDR3 DNA reads TGCAGCGCTGAGACAGGGATGAACACTGAAGCTTTCTTT. The chain links TRBV29-1 to TRBJ1-1; 7 bases are a match to TRBD1. V gave up 7 bases and J gave up 0 bases; unmatched junction bases: 5. The CDR3 has 13 residues. The germline V gene encodes CDR1 SQVTM and CDR2 ANQGSEA.

The rearrangement joins TRBV9 to TRBJ2-3, with TRBD2 identical over 11 bases. This CDR3 comprises 16 residues. Germline CDR1 reads SGDLS; CDR2 reads YYNGEE. J lost 7 bases, V lost 0 bases, and 7 bases had no gene match. The CDR3 region is CASSVGSSGRSYTQYF. The CDR3 DNA is TGTGCCAGCAGCGTAGGGTCTAGCGGGAGGTCATATACGCAGTATTTT. The full variable domain, completed using reference TRBV9 and TRBJ2-3, is DSGVTQTPKHLITATGQRVTLRCSPRSGDLSVYWYQQSLDQGLQFLIQYYNGEERAKGNILERFSAQQFPDLHSELNLSSLELGDSALYFCASSVGSSGRSYTQYFGPGTRLTVL.

This CDR3 reads CASRGAGPNTEAFF. The CDR3 DNA reads TGTGCCAGCCGGGGTGCGGGCCCGAACACTGAAGCTTTCTTT. This chain uses TRBV3-1 (or the pseudogene TRBV3-2) with TRBJ1-1; no firm D call. Trimming pared 8 bases from V and 1 base from J, leaving 14 bases between. The CDR3 is 14 residues long. Germline V gene sequence: CDR1 LGHDT, CDR2 YNNKEL (reference sequence).

This chain connects TRBV30 to TRBJ2-3; 9 bases fit TRBD1. Germline V gives CDR1 GTSNPN, CDR2 SVGIG (reference sequence). Unmatched junction bases numbered 5, after V lost 4 bases and J lost 0 bases. The CDR3 extends over 15 amino acids. CDR3 loop: CAWKAGQGSTDTQYF. The DNA for the CDR3 is TGTGCCTGGAAAGCGGGACAGGGTAGCACAGATACGCAGTATTTT.

J is TRBJ1-1 and V is TRBV28, with 7 nucleotides matching TRBD1. Germline V gene lookup returns CDR1 MDHEN and CDR2 SYDVKM. Trimming took 3 bases from V and 5 from J; bases not matched to a gene: 18. This CDR3 has 18 amino acids. Here the CDR3 reads CASSFIQGTTSQRTEAFF. DNA of the CDR3: TGTGCCAGCAGTTTCATACAGGGGACCACATCTCAGCGGACTGAAGCTTTCTTT.

The J gene is TRBJ2-1, the V gene TRBV24-1; D gene unclear. CDR3 length: 11 amino acids. Per germline, CDR1 KGHDR and CDR2 SFDVKD. Trimming shortened V by 5 bases and J by 8 bases, and 6 bases separated the two germline ends. The CDR3 DNA sequence: TGTGCCACCAGTGTGTTCGATGAGCAGTTCTTC. Protein product: CATSVFDEQFF.

The V and J genes are TRBV9 and TRBJ1-2; no reliable D call. Trimming left V 0 bases short and J 5 bases short, with 5 bases between. Germline-derived CDR1 and CDR2 are SGDLS and YYNGEE. CDR3 length: 12 amino acids. In DNA form, the CDR3 reads TGTGCCAGCAGCGTAGTAGAGTATGGCTACACCTTC. Translating gives CASSVVEYGYTF.

The V call is TRBV4-1, the J call TRBJ2-3, with TRBD2 matching over 13 bases. The CDR3 covers 17 residues. V lost 2 bases to trimming and J lost 4 bases; unmatched junction nucleotides: 6. Germline CDR1 and CDR2: MGHRA and YSYEKL. CDR3 amino acids: CASSQIGLAGVADTQYF. The CDR3 region has the DNA TGCGCCAGCAGCCAAATCGGACTAGCGGGAGTTGCAGATACGCAGTATTTT.

CDR3 sequence reads: CASSPIDSSEVPLHF. The DNA for the CDR3 is TGTGCCAGCTCACCTATAGACAGTTCCGAAGTGCCCCTCCACTTT. This chain uses TRBV18 with TRBJ1-6; TRBD1 is a possible D gene (5 bases). Trimming cost V 3 bases and J 13 bases, with 19 bases left between them. Germline values: CDR1 KGHSH, CDR2 LQKENI. The CDR3 has 15 residues.

This clone turned up a few times. This chain uses TRBV19 with TRBJ1-5; 8 bases map to TRBD1. The CDR3 runs to 15 residues. Looked up from germline, CDR1 is LNHDA and CDR2 is SQIVND (reference sequence). After removal of 5 bases from V and 7 bases from J, the junction contained 10 bases not matched to a gene. CDR3 nucleotides: TGTGCCAGTAGTGTGGGGGGGACAGGTAGGCAGCCCCAGCATTTT. Its translation: CASSVGGTGRQPQHF.